Ten or more counts support the clone carrying this TCR beta chain. Antigen unknown. The sample is drawn from a study of Graves' ophthalmopathy and Graves' hyperthyroidism. Study-level results: A majority of expanded thyroid clonotypes exceeding 0.001 frequency were likewise present in blood.

CDR3 regions of TCR beta were amplified from RNA transcripts. Second-round multiplex PCR came after first-round RT-PCR with HTBI primers. Using its own MiXCR run on the multiplex PCR reads, TCRdb lists one record per CDR3 protein. The sample consists of about 370,000 distinct CDR3 sequences, around 18% of them appearing once. Ophthalmopathy donors' eye disease showed moderate-to-severe activity, CAS of at least 3, NOSPECS of at least 4 and duration under 3 months. Excluded were patients with other autoimmune diseases, uncontrolled infections, pregnancy or lactation. Each diagnosis was determined on the basis of clinical symptoms, serum thyroxine, TRAb, thyroid ultrasound and orbital computed tomography. The CDR3 consists of 13 residues. The germline V gene has CDR1 LGHNT and CDR2 FRNRAP. V was shortened by 4 bases and J by 5 bases, with 8 bases between the two germline ends.

The chain links TRBV12-5 to TRBJ2-2; no clear D gene. Sequencing used peripheral blood. The clonotype comes from a woman in her late teens or twenties with Graves' ophthalmopathy. The chain's CDR3 is CASGSKRTGELFF. For the CDR3, the DNA is TGTGCTAGTGGTTCAAAAAGAACCGGGGAGCTGTTTTTT.